The source of this T cell receptor beta chain is a study of Tregs in tolerant kidney transplant recipients. General study findings and limits: Biological reproducibility was not directly addressed, but technical replication error appeared minimal. Expanding Tregs on activated donor B cells appeared to best identify donor-specific TCRbeta clones. The small number of patients limits these findings pending further validation.

Some clones are missing from TCRdb's copy, which holds only in-frame ones; the method was immunoSEQ multiplex PCR. This sample has 110,000 or so clones, with roughly 93% found just once. Unstimulated regulatory T cells (CD4+CD25+CD127-), CD4+CD25- non-regulatory cells, CD4 and CD8 cells were FACS-sorted from thawed PBMCs. About this clone: The antigen remains undetermined.

Germline loops: CDR1 SEHNR, CDR2 FQNEAQ (reference sequence). The CDR3 is made up of 13 amino acids. The V and J ends lost 3 bases and 4 bases respectively, with 9 bases between them. The chain recombines TRBV7-9 with TRBJ1-1, with D unresolved. The sequence came from a human donor in good health. The sample taken for sequencing was CD4+ T cells from blood. CDR3 residues: CASSFQPGTEAFF. The CDR3 DNA reads TGTGCCAGCAGCTTTCAGCCCGGCACTGAAGCTTTCTTT. Filled out from reference TRBV7-9 and TRBJ1-1, the complete variable domain reads DTGVSQNPRHKITKRGQNVTFRCDPISEHNRLYWYRQTLGQGPEFLTYFQNEAQLEKSRLLSDRFSAERPKGSFSTLEIQRTEQGDSAMYLCASSFQPGTEAFFGQGTRLTVV.